The subject of this entry is one T cell receptor (beta chain). This entry is derived from a study of blood T cell repertoires in COVID-19. Per germline, CDR1 MNHNS and CDR2 SASEGT. J gave up 8 bases and V 3 bases, and 8 bases lay outside the gene matches. CDR3 length: 14 amino acids. Original processing methods: Nucleated cell counts were estimated from reference gene primer amplification. TCRdb keeps only in-frame clones here, not all; method: immunoSEQ multiplex PCR. The V and J calls and clone size are taken from that table; D and trimming were inferred from the DNA. The sample shows roughly 25,000 clones, around 75% of them seen only once.

Sequences were obtained from peripheral blood. The sequence derives from a woman at least 80 years old with acute or convalescent COVID-19. The V gene is TRBV6-1, the J gene TRBJ1-2, with TRBD1 matching 8 bases. The CDR3 protein is CASSEQDRDRGYTF. CDR3 nucleotides: TGTGCCAGCAGTGAGCAGGACAGGGATCGAGGCTACACCTTC.